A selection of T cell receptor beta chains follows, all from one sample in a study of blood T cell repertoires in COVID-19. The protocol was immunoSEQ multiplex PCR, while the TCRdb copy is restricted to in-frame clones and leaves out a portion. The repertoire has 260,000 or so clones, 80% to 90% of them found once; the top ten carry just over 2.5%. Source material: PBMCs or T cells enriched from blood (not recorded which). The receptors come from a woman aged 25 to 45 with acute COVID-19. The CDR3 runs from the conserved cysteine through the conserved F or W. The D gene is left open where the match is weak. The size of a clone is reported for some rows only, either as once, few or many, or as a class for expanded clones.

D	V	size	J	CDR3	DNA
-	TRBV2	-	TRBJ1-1	CASREEGTTEAFF	TGTGCCAGCAGGGAGGAAGGAACAACTGAAGCTTTCTTT
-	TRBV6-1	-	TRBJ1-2	CASSETIYGYTF	TGTGCCAGCAGTGAAACAATATATGGCTACACCTTC
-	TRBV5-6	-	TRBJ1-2	CASSPHTGIYGYTF	TGTGCCAGCAGCCCGCACACAGGGATCTATGGCTACACCTTC
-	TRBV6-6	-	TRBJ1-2	CASSYAGIGSNYGYTF	TGTGCCAGCAGTTATGCGGGGATAGGATCTAACTATGGCTACACCTTC
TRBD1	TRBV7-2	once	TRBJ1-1	CASSFSTGGVAFF	TGTGCCAGCAGCTTTTCGACAGGGGGTGTAGCTTTCTTT
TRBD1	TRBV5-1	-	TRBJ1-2	CASATGTGYYGYTF	TGCGCCAGCGCGACCGGGACAGGGTACTATGGCTACACCTTC
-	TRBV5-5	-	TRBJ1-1	CASSFGDSEAFF	TGTGCCAGCAGCTTCGGTGATTCTGAAGCTTTCTTT
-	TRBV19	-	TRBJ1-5	CASSISSDQPQHF	TGTGCCAGTAGTATCTCGAGTGATCAGCCCCAGCATTTT
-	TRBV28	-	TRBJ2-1	CASKGAVTYNEQFF	TGTGCCAGCAAAGGGGCTGTGACCTACAATGAGCAGTTCTTC
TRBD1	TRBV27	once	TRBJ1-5	CATRDRANQPQHF	TGTGCCACCAGGGACAGGGCCAATCAGCCCCAGCATTTT
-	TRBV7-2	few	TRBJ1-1	CASSLDQGINTEAFF	TGTGCCAGCAGCTTAGATCAGGGGATCAACACTGAAGCTTTCTTT
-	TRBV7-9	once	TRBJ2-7	CASSPSDRRGGSYEQYF	TGTGCCAGCAGCCCTTCAGACCGGCGCGGGGGCTCGTACGAGCAGTACTTC
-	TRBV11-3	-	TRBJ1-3	CASSLDSQNTIYF	TGTGCCAGCAGCTTGGACAGTCAAAACACCATATATTTT
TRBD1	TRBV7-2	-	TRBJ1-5	CASRGQGYQPQHF	TGTGCCAGCAGGGGACAGGGCTATCAGCCCCAGCATTTT
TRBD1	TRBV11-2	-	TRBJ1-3	CASSSHRGPGNTIYF	TGTGCCAGCAGCTCGCACAGGGGGCCCGGAAACACCATATATTTT
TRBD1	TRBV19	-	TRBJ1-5	CASSLGQNQPQHF	TGTGCCAGTAGTTTGGGACAGAATCAGCCCCAGCATTTT
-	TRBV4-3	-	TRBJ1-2	CASSPRTELTSYGYTF	TGCGCCAGCAGCCCCCGGACAGAACTAACCAGCTATGGCTACACCTTC